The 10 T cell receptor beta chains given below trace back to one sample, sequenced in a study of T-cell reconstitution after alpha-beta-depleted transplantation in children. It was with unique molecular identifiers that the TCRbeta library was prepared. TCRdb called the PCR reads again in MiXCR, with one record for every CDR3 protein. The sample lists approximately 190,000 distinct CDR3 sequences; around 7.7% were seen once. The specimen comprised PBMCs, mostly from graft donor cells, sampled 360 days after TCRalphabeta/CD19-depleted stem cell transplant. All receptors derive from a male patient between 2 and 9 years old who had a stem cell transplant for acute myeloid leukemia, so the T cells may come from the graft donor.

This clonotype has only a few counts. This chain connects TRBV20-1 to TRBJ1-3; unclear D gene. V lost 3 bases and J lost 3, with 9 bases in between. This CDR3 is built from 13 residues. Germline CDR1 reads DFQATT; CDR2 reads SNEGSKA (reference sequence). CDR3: CSASKGSGNTIYF. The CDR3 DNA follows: TGCAGTGCTAGTAAGGGAAGTGGAAACACCATATATTTT.

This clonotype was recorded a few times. In DNA, the CDR3 is TGTGCCAGCAGTTTATTCCCAGGGCCATATGGCTACACCTTC. Its translation is CASSLFPGPYGYTF. This sequence joins TRBV27 and TRBJ1-2; D is perhaps TRBD1 (5 bases). V lost 1 base, J lost 5 bases, and 11 bases lay in between. CDR3 size: 14 residues. Per the germline V gene, CDR1 is MNHEY and CDR2 is SMNVEV (reference sequence).

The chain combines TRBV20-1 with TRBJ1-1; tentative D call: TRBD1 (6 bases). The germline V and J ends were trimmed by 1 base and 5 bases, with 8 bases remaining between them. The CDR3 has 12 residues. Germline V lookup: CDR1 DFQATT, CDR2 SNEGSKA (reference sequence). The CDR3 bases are TGCAGTGCTAGAGTCAGGGGTACTGAAGCTTTCTTT. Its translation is CSARVRGTEAFF.

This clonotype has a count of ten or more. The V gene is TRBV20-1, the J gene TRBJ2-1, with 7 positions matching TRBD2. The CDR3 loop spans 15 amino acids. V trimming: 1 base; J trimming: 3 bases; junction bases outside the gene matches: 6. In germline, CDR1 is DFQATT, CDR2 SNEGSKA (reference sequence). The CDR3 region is CSARVGGLLYNEQFF. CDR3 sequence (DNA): TGCAGTGCTAGAGTCGGGGGACTACTCTACAATGAGCAGTTCTTC.

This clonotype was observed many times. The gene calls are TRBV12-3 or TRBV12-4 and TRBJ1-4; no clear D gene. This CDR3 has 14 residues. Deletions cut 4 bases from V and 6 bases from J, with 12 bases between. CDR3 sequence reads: CASSSPWGDEKLFF. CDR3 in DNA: TGTGCCAGCAGTTCCCCCTGGGGTGATGAAAAACTGTTTTTT.

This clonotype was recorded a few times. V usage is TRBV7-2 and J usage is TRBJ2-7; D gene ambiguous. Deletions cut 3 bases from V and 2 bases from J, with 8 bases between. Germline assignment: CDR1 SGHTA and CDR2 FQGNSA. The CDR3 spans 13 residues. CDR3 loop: CASSLGRAYEQYF. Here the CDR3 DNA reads TGTGCCAGCAGCTTGGGTCGAGCCTACGAGCAGTACTTC.

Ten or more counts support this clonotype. The CDR3 sequence is CASSLLQTDTQYF. CDR3 in DNA: TGTGCCAGCAGTTTACTACAGACAGATACGCAGTATTTT. V usage is TRBV12-3 or TRBV12-4 and J usage is TRBJ2-3; no definite D call. Trimming pared 2 bases from V and 3 bases from J, leaving 6 bases between. The CDR3 has 13 residues.

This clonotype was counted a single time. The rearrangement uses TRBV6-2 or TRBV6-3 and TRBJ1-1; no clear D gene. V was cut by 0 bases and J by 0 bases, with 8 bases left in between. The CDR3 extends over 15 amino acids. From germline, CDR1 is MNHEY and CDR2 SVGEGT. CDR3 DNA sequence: TGTGCCAGCAGTTACTCCATTCAGTTGAACACTGAAGCTTTCTTT. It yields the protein CASSYSIQLNTEAFF.

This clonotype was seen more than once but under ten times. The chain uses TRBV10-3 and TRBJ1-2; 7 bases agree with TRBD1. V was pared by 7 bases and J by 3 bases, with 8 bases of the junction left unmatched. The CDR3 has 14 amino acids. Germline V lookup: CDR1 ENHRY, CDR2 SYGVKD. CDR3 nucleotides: TGTGCCATCAATCCCGGGACAGCCCACTATGGCTACACCTTC. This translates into CAINPGTAHYGYTF.

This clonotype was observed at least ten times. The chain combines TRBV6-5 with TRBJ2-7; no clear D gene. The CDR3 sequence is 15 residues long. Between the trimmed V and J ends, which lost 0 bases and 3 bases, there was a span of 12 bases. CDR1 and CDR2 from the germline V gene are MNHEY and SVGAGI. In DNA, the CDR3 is TGTGCCAGCAGTTACTCGCCGCTTTTGGACTACGAGCAGTACGTC. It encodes CASSYSPLLDYEQYV.